This T cell receptor (beta chain) comes out of a study of Tregs in tolerant kidney transplant recipients. Study overall: Mixed chimerism was transient after nonmyeloablative marrow transplants from related graft donors. Study-wide results and caveats: Expanding Tregs on activated donor B cells appeared to best identify donor-specific TCRbeta clones.

An overnight rest at 37°C with approximately 180 IU/ml IL-2 preceded regulatory T cell sorting from thawed PBMCs. V gave up 3 bases and J gave up 1 base, with 7 bases separating them. The CDR3 has 14 amino acids. Germline V lookup: CDR1 SGDLS, CDR2 YYNGEE. The repertoire was sequenced with immunoSEQ multiplex PCR; TCRdb's copy has only in-frame clones and lacks some. The sample comprises 55,000 to 70,000 clones, approximately 85% of which are singletons, and roughly 2.2% rests with the top ten. Of note for this clone: As yet, its antigen is unknown.

Source: Tregs from blood, taken before the transplant. The chain has TRBV9 and TRBJ2-2; D is perhaps TRBD2 (5 bases). The source is a human donor who received a combined kidney and bone marrow transplant. Here the CDR3 DNA reads TGTGCCAGCAGCGCTCGGGGGAACACCGGGGAGCTGTTTTTT. Protein sequence: CASSARGNTGELFF. The complete variable domain, with remaining parts taken from reference TRBV9 and TRBJ2-2, reads DSGVTQTPKHLITATGQRVTLRCSPRSGDLSVYWYQQSLDQGLQFLIQYYNGEERAKGNILERFSAQQFPDLHSELNLSSLELGDSALYFCASSARGNTGELFFGEGSRLTVL.